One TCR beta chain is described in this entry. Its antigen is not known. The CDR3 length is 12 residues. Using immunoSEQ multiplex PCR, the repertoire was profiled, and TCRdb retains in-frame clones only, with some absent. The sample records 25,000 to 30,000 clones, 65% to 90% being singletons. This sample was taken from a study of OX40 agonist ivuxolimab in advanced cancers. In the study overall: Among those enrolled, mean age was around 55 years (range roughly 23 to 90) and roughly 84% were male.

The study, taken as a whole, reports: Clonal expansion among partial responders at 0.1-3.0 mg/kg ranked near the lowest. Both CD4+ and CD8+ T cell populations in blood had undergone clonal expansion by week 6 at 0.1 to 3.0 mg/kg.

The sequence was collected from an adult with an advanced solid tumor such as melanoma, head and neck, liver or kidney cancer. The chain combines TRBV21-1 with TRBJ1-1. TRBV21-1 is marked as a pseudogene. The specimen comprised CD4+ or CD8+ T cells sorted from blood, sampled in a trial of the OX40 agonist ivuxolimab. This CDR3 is CASAFVNTEAFF. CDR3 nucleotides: TGTGCCAGCGCGTTCGTGAACACTGAAGCTTTCTTT.